One sample yielded the 29 T cell receptor beta chains listed below, sequenced in a study of OX40 agonist ivuxolimab in advanced cancers. Clones were read by immunoSEQ multiplex PCR, and TCRdb kept only the in-frame ones, dropping some. The sample gives roughly 70,000 clones, about nine tenths of which show up once; roughly 4% is in the top ten. The sequencing used CD4+ or CD8+ T cells sorted from blood, collected in a trial of the OX40 agonist ivuxolimab. These TCRs come from an adult with an advanced solid tumor such as melanoma, head and neck, liver or kidney cancer.

Worth noting for this clone: A read error may produce the germline difference seen at one junction end. The chain employs TRBV12-5 and TRBJ1-1; TRBD1 might be the D (5 bases). Germline CDR1 reads LGHNT; CDR2 reads FRNRAP. This CDR3 is 12 amino acids long. Written as DNA, the CDR3 is TGTGCTAGTGGTTTGGAGGACACAGAAGCTTTCTTT. It encodes CASGLEDTEAFF.

The chain couples TRBV6-4 to TRBJ1-1; no firm D call. The V end lost 4 bases, the J end lost 1 base, and 10 bases lay between the germline ends. The germline V gene has CDR1 MRHNA and CDR2 SNTAGT. The length of the CDR3 is 14 residues. The CDR3 DNA sequence: TGTGCCAGCAGTGTAAATCCAGGGAACACTGAAGCTTTCTTT. This encodes CASSVNPGNTEAFF.

The chain carries TRBV5-4 and TRBJ2-3; D not certain. The CDR3 has 15 residues. CDR1 is SGHNT and CDR2 is YYREEE in the germline V gene (reference sequence). V was pared by 2 bases and J by 0 bases, with 10 bases between. CDR3 protein: CASSLKLSSTDTQYF. CDR3 DNA sequence: TGTGCCAGCAGCTTAAAATTAAGTAGCACAGATACGCAGTATTTT.

J is TRBJ1-1 and V is TRBV5-8; TRBD1 agrees at 7 bases. Trimming at V came to 3 bases and at J to 11 bases, leaving 10 bases not matched to a gene. Germline lookup yields CDR1 SGHTS and CDR2 YDEGEE. The CDR3 extends over 13 amino acids. The CDR3 nucleotides are TGTGCCAGCAGCTCCTATTCCTCAGGGGGTGCTTTCTTT. It is translated as CASSSYSSGGAFF.

The chain is built from TRBV11-3 and TRBJ2-1; the D is unclear. This CDR3 contains 14 residues. Germline V gene data show CDR1 as SGHNT and CDR2 as YENEEA. The V end lost 7 bases, the J end lost 8 bases, and 18 bases lay between the germline ends. The CDR3 bases are TGTGCCAGCAACCAAGGTGGCGGCCAATATGAGCAGTTCTTC. It encodes CASNQGGGQYEQFF. The full variable domain, completed using reference TRBV11-3 and TRBJ2-1, is EAGVVQSPRYKIIEKKQPVAFWCNPISGHNTLYWYLQNLGQGPELLIRYENEEAVDDSQLPKDRFSAERLKGVDSTLKIQPAELGDSAVYLCASNQGGGQYEQFFGPGTRLTVL.

V usage is TRBV9 and J usage is TRBJ2-3; the D is unclear. Germline loops: CDR1 SGDLS, CDR2 YYNGEE. This CDR3 has 16 amino acids. Deletions cut 4 bases from V and 2 bases from J, with 17 bases between. The DNA for the CDR3 is TGTGCCAGCAGCCCCACCCCGTCCTTTTTCACAGATACGCAGTATTTT. It encodes CASSPTPSFFTDTQYF.

The chain joins TRBV7-8 to TRBJ2-6, with 7 positions matching TRBD2. V shed 4 bases and J 0 bases; nucleotides not matched to a gene: 6. CDR1 is SGHVS, CDR2 FQNEAQ, per germline. The CDR3 runs to 17 residues. The CDR3 spells CASSSRAGDSGANVLTF. The CDR3 region has the DNA TGTGCCAGCAGCTCTCGGGCGGGGGACTCTGGGGCCAACGTCCTGACTTTC. The variable domain in full, completed from reference TRBV7-8 and TRBJ2-6, reads GAGVSQSPRYKVAKRGQDVALRCDPISGHVSLFWYQQALGQGPEFLTYFQNEAQLDKSGLPSDRFFAERPEGSVSTLKIQRTQQEDSAVYLCASSSRAGDSGANVLTFGAGSRLTVL.

The chain links TRBV19 to TRBJ1-1; unclear D gene. V was shortened by 5 bases and J by 1 base, with 8 bases between the two germline ends. CDR3 length: 13 amino acids. Germline V CDR1 and CDR2: LNHDA, SQIVND (reference sequence). DNA for the CDR3: TGTGCCAGTAGTCCCGGGAAGAACACTGAAGCTTTCTTT. Amino acid sequence: CASSPGKNTEAFF.

V is TRBV6-5 and J is TRBJ2-7; tentative D call: TRBD1 (6 bases). CDR1 and CDR2 from the germline V gene are MNHEY and SVGAGI. Trimming pared 2 bases from V and 0 bases from J, leaving 8 bases between. This CDR3 is built from 14 residues. CDR3: CASSYADSSYEQYF. The CDR3 region has the DNA TGTGCCAGCAGTTACGCGGACAGCTCCTACGAGCAGTACTTC.

The CDR3 coding sequence is TGTGCCAGCAGTATAGGGACTAGCGGGAGGGCCAAAGATGAGCAGTTCTTC. Translating gives CASSIGTSGRAKDEQFF. This chain connects TRBV28 to TRBJ2-1; 16 nucleotides match TRBD2. Germline trimming cut 5 bases from V and 8 bases from J; bases unmatched to any gene: 9. Germline CDR1 and CDR2: MDHEN and SYDVKM. There are 17 residues in the CDR3.

In its sample, this clone was seen once. The V call is TRBV14, the J call TRBJ1-4; maybe TRBD1 (5 bases). Germline CDR1 SGHDN, CDR2 FVKESK. The ends were cut back, 4 bases at V and 1 base at J, with 10 bases in the middle. The CDR3 is 15 amino acids. The CDR3 here is CASSPHRLTNEKLFF. The CDR3 DNA follows: TGTGCCAGCAGCCCACACAGGCTAACTAATGAAAAACTGTTTTTT.

The chain is built from TRBV28 and TRBJ2-7; TRBD1 agrees at 8 bases. CDR3 size: 14 residues. Trimming took 4 bases from V and 0 from J; bases not matched to a gene: 2. The germline V gene has CDR1 MDHEN and CDR2 SYDVKM. This chain's CDR3 is CASSSGGLSYEQYF. The CDR3 nucleotides are TGTGCCAGCAGTTCAGGGGGCCTCTCCTACGAGCAGTACTTC.

The chain uses TRBV19 and TRBJ2-7; TRBD1 matches 9 bases. V gave up 8 bases and J gave up 0 bases; unmatched junction bases: 2. Germline values: CDR1 LNHDA, CDR2 SQIVND (reference sequence). The CDR3 spans 13 residues. Here the CDR3 reads CASGTGSSYEQYF. CDR3 in DNA: TGTGCCAGTGGGACAGGGAGCTCCTACGAGCAGTACTTC.

The chain uses TRBV18 and TRBJ2-7; D is ambiguous. The CDR3 contains 15 residues. Between the trimmed V and J ends, which lost 3 bases and 1 base, there was a span of 13 bases. The germline V gene encodes CDR1 KGHSH and CDR2 LQKENI. The CDR3: CASSPGGTSSYEQYF. The CDR3 nucleotides are TGTGCCAGCTCACCTGGTGGCACCTCATCCTACGAGCAGTACTTC.

The chain joins TRBV9 to TRBJ1-4; perhaps TRBD1 as D (5 bases). This CDR3 has 15 residues. With 3 bases removed from V and 4 bases from J, the gap between germline ends came to 13 bases. Germline V gives CDR1 SGDLS, CDR2 YYNGEE. The CDR3 region has the DNA TGTGCCAGCAGCGGCGGGGGGGGACTTAATGAAAAACTGTTTTTT. This sequence encodes CASSGGGGLNEKLFF.

V usage is TRBV7-9 and J usage is TRBJ2-4; D is perhaps TRBD1 (6 bases). Germline loops: CDR1 SEHNR, CDR2 FQNEAQ (reference sequence). V lost 5 bases and J 0 bases, leaving 11 bases between the germline ends. This CDR3 region has 15 residues. The CDR3 loop is CASSLRQEAKNIQYF. In DNA, the CDR3 is TGTGCCAGCAGCCTCCGACAGGAAGCCAAAAACATTCAGTACTTC.

This chain links TRBV5-4 with TRBJ1-1, with a possible D match to TRBD1 (6 bases). The CDR3 runs 16 residues. Germline CDR1 is SGHNT and CDR2 is YYREEE (reference sequence). Trimming cost V 0 bases and J 4 bases, with 16 bases left between them. CDR3 loop: CASSLEGVGGGTEAFF. DNA of the CDR3: TGTGCCAGCAGCTTGGAGGGGGTAGGGGGAGGCACTGAAGCTTTCTTT.

This sequence joins TRBV7-2 and TRBJ2-7, with 9 bases that match TRBD2. With V trimmed by 5 bases and J by 6 bases, 2 bases remained unmatched. The CDR3 spans 12 residues. The germline V gene has CDR1 SGHTA and CDR2 FQGNSA. The CDR3 loop is CASSPRGGEQYF. The CDR3 DNA reads as TGTGCCAGCAGCCCGCGGGGGGGCGAGCAGTACTTC.

The chain links TRBV19 to TRBJ1-2; weak D call: TRBD1 (6 bases). The V and J ends lost 0 bases and 6 bases respectively, with 14 bases between them. Germline-derived CDR1 and CDR2 are LNHDA and SQIVND (reference sequence). This CDR3 comprises 15 residues. The CDR3 coding sequence is TGTGCCAGTAGTATAGATACGACAGGAGGGAATGGCTACACCTTC. This encodes CASSIDTTGGNGYTF.

This sequence joins TRBV7-9 and TRBJ1-2; D is unclear. The CDR3 has 17 residues. Trimming removed 1 base at V and 8 bases at J, with 23 bases between. Germline-derived CDR1 and CDR2 are SEHNR and FQNEAQ (reference sequence). The CDR3 spells CASSLVRGNGGFGGYTF. The CDR3, as DNA: TGTGCCAGCAGCTTAGTGCGAGGGAATGGTGGGTTTGGCGGCTACACCTTC. The variable domain in full, with the rest retrieved from reference TRBV7-9 and TRBJ1-2, is DTGVSQNPRHKITKRGQNVTFRCDPISEHNRLYWYRQTLGQGPEFLTYFQNEAQLEKSRLLSDRFSAERPKGSFSTLEIQRTEQGDSAMYLCASSLVRGNGGFGGYTFGSGTRLTVV.

The chain couples TRBV11-3 to TRBJ1-3; D unclear. This CDR3 has 14 amino acids. Germline V gene data show CDR1 as SGHNT and CDR2 as YENEEA. Deletions cut 2 bases from V and 4 bases from J, with 9 bases between. Here the CDR3 DNA reads TGTGCCAGCAGCTTACGTACTGCGGGAAACACCATATATTTT. Translated, it gives CASSLRTAGNTIYF.

The V and J genes are TRBV5-1 and TRBJ1-3; D is unclear. Trimming removed 1 base from V and 0 bases from J, with 11 bases in between. The CDR3 runs to 16 residues. Germline assignment: CDR1 SGHRS and CDR2 YFSETQ. CDR3 in amino acids: CASSLSTGSSGNTIYF. In nucleotides, the CDR3 is TGCGCCAGCAGCTTGTCGACGGGTAGCTCTGGAAACACCATATATTTT.

The rearrangement links TRBV9 to TRBJ1-2; 7 bases agree with TRBD1. The CDR3 runs 15 residues. Germline assignment: CDR1 SGDLS and CDR2 YYNGEE. The J segment lost 4 bases and the V segment lost 0 bases, leaving 6 bases of the junction unmatched. This CDR3 reads CASSVGQGSIYGYTF. The CDR3 DNA follows: TGTGCCAGCAGCGTAGGACAGGGATCGATCTATGGCTACACCTTC.

The V call is TRBV4-3, the J call TRBJ2-1, with D perhaps TRBD2 (6 bases). The CDR3 length is 15 residues. Trimming removed 5 bases from V and 4 bases from J, with 15 bases in between. CDR1 is LGHNA, CDR2 YSLEER, per germline. The CDR3 here is CASSETGLAYNEQFF. The CDR3 bases are TGCGCCAGCAGCGAAACGGGACTGGCTTACAATGAGCAGTTCTTC.

This clone was recorded a few times. The chain joins TRBV2 to TRBJ1-5, with 10 bases lining up with TRBD1. The CDR3 is 13 residues long. The germline CDR1 and CDR2 sequences are SNHLY and FYNNEI. J was trimmed by 6 bases and V by 6 bases; bases with no gene match: 2. The DNA of the CDR3 is TGTGCCAGCAGAGACAGGGGGCTTCAGCCCCAGCATTTT. Its translation: CASRDRGLQPQHF.

V is TRBV7-8 and J is TRBJ1-4, with D unresolved. Trimming took 3 bases from V and 7 from J, leaving 6 bases between them. CDR3 size: 12 residues. Germline V gene sequence: CDR1 SGHVS, CDR2 FQNEAQ. The CDR3 DNA reads as TGTGCCAGCAGCTTCTCAGGTGAAAAACTGTTTTTT. Its translation: CASSFSGEKLFF.

The chain is built from TRBV4-2 and TRBJ1-1; no definite D call. The CDR3 loop spans 13 amino acids. Germline V gene lookup returns CDR1 LGHNA and CDR2 YNFKEQ. V was cut by 1 base and J by 2 bases, with 5 bases left in between. The CDR3, as DNA: TGTGCCAGCAGCCAAGGATTTAACACTGAAGCTTTCTTT. This codes for CASSQGFNTEAFF.

This clone was picked up one time. This rearrangement joins TRBV11-3 to TRBJ2-7; 11 bases align to TRBD2. CDR1 is SGHNT, CDR2 YENEEA, per germline. V trimming: 2 bases; J trimming: 6 bases; junction bases outside the gene matches: 12. The length of the CDR3 is 17 residues. For the CDR3, the DNA is TGTGCCAGCAGCTTAACAACGGTAGCGGGAGGGCCGGTCGAGCAGTACTTC. It translates to CASSLTTVAGGPVEQYF.

This clone occurred a few times. The rearrangement uses TRBV5-1 and TRBJ2-7; 13 bases are shared with TRBD2. The germline gives CDR1 SGHRS, CDR2 YFSETQ. V shed 5 bases and J 3 bases; nucleotides not matched to a gene: 5. This CDR3 is 15 amino acids long. In DNA form, the CDR3 reads TGCGCCAGCAGGCCCGGGACTAGCGGGATCTACGAGCAGTACTTC. Translating it yields CASRPGTSGIYEQYF.